Shown below are 3 T cell receptor beta chains from a single sample sequenced in a study of T-cell memory formation after mild COVID-19. In TCRdb, the 5' RACE reads were re-called with MiXCR into one record per CDR3 protein. The sample contains about 210,000 distinct CDR3 sequences, under 12% of which appear only once. Sequenced sample: PBMCs or a T cell subset sorted from them (not recorded which). The receptors here all came from a young man who had mild COVID-19 (a few samples of this study predate the infection). Cell type and time point are not known.

This clonotype occurred a few times. The chain uses TRBV2 and TRBJ2-5, with D possibly matching TRBD2 (7 bases). V was pared by 5 bases and J by 5 bases, with 15 bases between. This CDR3 has 14 amino acids. Germline CDR1 SNHLY, CDR2 FYNNEI. The CDR3: CASSIRGAQETQYF. CDR3 bases: TGTGCCAGCAGTATCCGGGGGGCGCAGGAGACCCAGTACTTC.

This clonotype was counted a few times. This chain joins TRBV20-1 and TRBJ2-3; 9 positions match TRBD1. V lost 5 bases, J lost 0 bases, and 9 bases stayed unmatched. Per the germline V gene, CDR1 is DFQATT and CDR2 is SNEGSKA (reference sequence). This CDR3 is 16 amino acids long. CDR3 protein: CSARSPGQGSTDTQYF. CDR3 nucleotide sequence: TGCAGTGCTCGGAGTCCGGGACAGGGAAGCACAGATACGCAGTATTTT.

The chain uses TRBV24-1 and TRBJ2-1; TRBD1 or TRBD2 may be the D gene (5 bases each). From germline, CDR1 is KGHDR and CDR2 SFDVKD. V gave up 3 bases and J gave up 6 bases, with 14 bases separating them. CDR3 length equals 15 residues. The CDR3 loop reads CATSDPGTSVNEQFF. CDR3 sequence (DNA): TGTGCCACCAGTGATCCCGGGACCTCAGTCAATGAGCAGTTCTTC.